This T cell receptor beta chain originates from a study of blood T cell repertoires in COVID-19. Across the study: Samples came from the United States, Italy and Spain, spanning acute and convalescent COVID-19. The cDNA or gDNA used as material had been derived from T cells, B-cell-depleted T cells, or PBMCs.

The Seattle site enrolled patients during active infection and followed them longitudinally. This CDR3 has 14 amino acids. V gave up 8 bases and J gave up 4 bases; unmatched junction bases: 13. The germline V gene has CDR1 GTSNPN and CDR2 SVGIG (reference sequence). Source study methods: Amplification of reference gene primers was used by the study to estimate nucleated cell counts. This table comes from immunoSEQ multiplex PCR, and its TCRdb copy is limited to in-frame clones, with some not included. V and J calls and clone size are those listed in that table; D and trimming were worked out from the DNA. The data contain some 190,000 clones, roughly 82% of them singletons.

V gene TRBV30 combines with J gene TRBJ2-7; 8 bases are a match to TRBD2. The TCR sequence derives from a woman aged 55 to 70 with COVID-19, enrolled during active disease. The sample was peripheral blood. The CDR3 loop is CALLGAGGTYEQYF. Written as DNA, the CDR3 is TGTGCCCTGTTAGGGGCGGGAGGTACTTACGAGCAGTACTTC.